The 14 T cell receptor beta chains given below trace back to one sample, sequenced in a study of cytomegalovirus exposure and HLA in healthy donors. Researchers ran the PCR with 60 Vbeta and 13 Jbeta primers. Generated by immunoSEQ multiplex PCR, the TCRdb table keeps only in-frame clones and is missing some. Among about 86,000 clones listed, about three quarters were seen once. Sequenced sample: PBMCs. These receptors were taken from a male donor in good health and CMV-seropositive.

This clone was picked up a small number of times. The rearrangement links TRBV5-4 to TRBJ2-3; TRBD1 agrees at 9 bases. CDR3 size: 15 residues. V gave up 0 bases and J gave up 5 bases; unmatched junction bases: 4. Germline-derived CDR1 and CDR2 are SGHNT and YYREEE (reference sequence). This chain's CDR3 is CASSLGQGDVDTQYF. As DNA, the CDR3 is TGTGCCAGCAGCTTGGGACAGGGGGACGTAGATACGCAGTATTTT.

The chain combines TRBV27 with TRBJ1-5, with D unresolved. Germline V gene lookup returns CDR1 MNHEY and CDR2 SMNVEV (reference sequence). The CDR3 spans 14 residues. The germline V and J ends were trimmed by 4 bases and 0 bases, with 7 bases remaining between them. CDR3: CASSYSNSNQPQHF. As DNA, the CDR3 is TGTGCCAGCAGTTACAGTAATAGCAATCAGCCCCAGCATTTT.

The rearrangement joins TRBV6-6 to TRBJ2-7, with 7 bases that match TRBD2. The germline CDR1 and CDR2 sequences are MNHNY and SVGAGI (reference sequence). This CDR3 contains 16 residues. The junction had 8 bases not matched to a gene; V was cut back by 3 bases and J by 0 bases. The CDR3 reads CASSYLAGVSSYEQYF. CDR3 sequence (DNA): TGTGCCAGCAGTTATTTGGCGGGGGTTTCCTCCTACGAGCAGTACTTC.

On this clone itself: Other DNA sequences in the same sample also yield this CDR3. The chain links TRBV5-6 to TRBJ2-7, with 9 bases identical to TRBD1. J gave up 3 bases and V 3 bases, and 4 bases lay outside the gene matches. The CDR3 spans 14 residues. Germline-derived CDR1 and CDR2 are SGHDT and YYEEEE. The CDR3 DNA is TGTGCCAGCAGCTCACCGGGACAGGGCTACGAGCAGTACTTC. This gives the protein CASSSPGQGYEQYF.

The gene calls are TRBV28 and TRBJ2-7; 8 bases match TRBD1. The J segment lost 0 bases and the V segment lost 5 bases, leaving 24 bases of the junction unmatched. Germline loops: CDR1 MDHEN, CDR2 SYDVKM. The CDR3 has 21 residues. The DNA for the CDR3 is TGTGCCAGCAGTCTAGGTCCAAACCTGTTTGGCCTGGACAGGGCCTCCTACGAGCAGTACTTC. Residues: CASSLGPNLFGLDRASYEQYF. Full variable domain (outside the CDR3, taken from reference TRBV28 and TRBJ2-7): DVKVTQSSRYLVKRTGEKVFLECVQDMDHENMFWYRQDPGLGLRLIYFSYDVKMKEKGDIPEGYSVSREKKERFSLILESASTNQTSMYLCASSLGPNLFGLDRASYEQYFGPGTRLTVT.

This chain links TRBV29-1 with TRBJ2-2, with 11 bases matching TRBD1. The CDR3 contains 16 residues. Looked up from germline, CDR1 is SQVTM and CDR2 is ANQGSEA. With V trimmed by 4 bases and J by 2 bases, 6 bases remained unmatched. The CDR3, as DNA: TGCAGCGTTGGACCCTGGACAGGGGGCAACACCGGGGAGCTGTTTTTT. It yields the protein CSVGPWTGGNTGELFF.

The CDR3, as DNA: TGTGCCAGCAGCAACCTTGACAGGCTCAATCAGCCCCAGCATTTT. Encoded protein: CASSNLDRLNQPQHF. The chain carries TRBV21-1 and TRBJ1-5; TRBD1, the table's D call, lacks a check against the DNA. TRBV21-1 has pseudogene status. The CDR3 consists of 15 residues.

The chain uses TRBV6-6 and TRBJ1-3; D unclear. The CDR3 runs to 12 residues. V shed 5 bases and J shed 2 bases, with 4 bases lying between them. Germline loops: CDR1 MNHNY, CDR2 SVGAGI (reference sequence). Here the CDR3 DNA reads TGTGCCAGCAGTGCTACTGGAAACACCATATATTTT. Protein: CASSATGNTIYF.

In DNA form, the CDR3 reads TGTGCCAGCAGCTTGGGACAGGGGTTACACCTATACGAGCAGTACTTC. It is translated as CASSLGQGLHLYEQYF. The chain joins TRBV5-4 to TRBJ2-7; the match to TRBD1 covers 8 bases. CDR3 size: 16 residues. V shed 0 bases, J shed 4 bases, and the junction held 9 bases outside the gene matches. Germline V gene data show CDR1 as SGHNT and CDR2 as YYREEE (reference sequence).

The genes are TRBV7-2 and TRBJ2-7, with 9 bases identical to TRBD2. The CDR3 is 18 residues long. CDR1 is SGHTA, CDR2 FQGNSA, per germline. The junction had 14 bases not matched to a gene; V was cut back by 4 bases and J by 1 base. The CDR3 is CASSSFRGLAGRSYEQYF. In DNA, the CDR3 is TGTGCCAGCAGCTCTTTTAGAGGCCTAGCGGGACGGTCCTACGAGCAGTACTTC.

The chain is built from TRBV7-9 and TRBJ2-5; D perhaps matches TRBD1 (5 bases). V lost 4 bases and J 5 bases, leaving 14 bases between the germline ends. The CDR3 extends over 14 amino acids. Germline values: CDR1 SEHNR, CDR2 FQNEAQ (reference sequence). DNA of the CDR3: TGTGCCAGCAGCTCCTCTCAGGGATGGGAGACCCAGTACTTC. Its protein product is CASSSSQGWETQYF.

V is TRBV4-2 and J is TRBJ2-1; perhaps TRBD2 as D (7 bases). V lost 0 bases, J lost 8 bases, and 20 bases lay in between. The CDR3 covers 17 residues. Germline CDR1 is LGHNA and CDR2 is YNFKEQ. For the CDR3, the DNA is TGTGCCAGCAGCCAAGAGGGGGGGGGCGGGAGTACCGATGAGCAGTTCTTC. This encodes CASSQEGGGGSTDEQFF.

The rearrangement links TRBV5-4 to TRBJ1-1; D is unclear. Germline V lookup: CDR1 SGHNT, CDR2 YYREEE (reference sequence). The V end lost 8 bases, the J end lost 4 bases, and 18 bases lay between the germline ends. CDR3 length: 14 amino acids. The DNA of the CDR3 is TGTGCCAGTAGCCTAGGTGGGTGGCGCACTGAAGCTTTCTTT. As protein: CASSLGGWRTEAFF.

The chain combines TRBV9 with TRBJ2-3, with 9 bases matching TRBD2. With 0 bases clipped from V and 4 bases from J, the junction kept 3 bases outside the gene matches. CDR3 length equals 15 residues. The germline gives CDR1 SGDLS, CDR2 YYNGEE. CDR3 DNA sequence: TGTGCCAGCAGCGTAGGGGTAGCGGGAGCAGATACGCAGTATTTT. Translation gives CASSVGVAGADTQYF. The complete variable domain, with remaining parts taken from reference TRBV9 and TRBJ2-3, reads DSGVTQTPKHLITATGQRVTLRCSPRSGDLSVYWYQQSLDQGLQFLIQYYNGEERAKGNILERFSAQQFPDLHSELNLSSLELGDSALYFCASSVGVAGADTQYFGPGTRLTVL.